This T cell receptor (beta chain) was obtained from a study of CD8+CD57+ T cells in acquired aplastic anemia (dated by TCRdb to the late 2010s). For context, the study as a whole: A mean of approximately 3 ug of DNA, ranging from roughly 0.19 to 27.4 ug, was extracted from sorted CD4+ and CD8+ cells. CD8+CD57+ expansion was defined as frequency above the mean frequency observed in healthy subjects. The study at large found these results: Although 25 to 30 CD8+ CDR3 sequences were shared by patients and controls, these sequences appeared highly expressed in patients and within the immunodominant clones of patients. CD8+ Simpson's diversity did not differ significantly between patients and healthy controls (P=0.060).

In its sample, this clonotype was seen many times. Its antigen remains undetermined. No clone much larger than this one lies a single base away; base qualities are absent. The CDR3 has 14 amino acids, counting the end cysteine and phenylalanine. The kept DNA is CDR3 alone, 42 bases in frame from the first base. CDR1 is given as SEHNR and CDR2 as FQNEAQ, both from the germline V gene (reference sequence). The germline V and J ends show losses of 5 bases and 3 bases respectively, and no gene match explains 6 bases of the junction. Genomic DNA was used as template for profiling of TCR beta VDJ combinations and CDR3 sequences. An Illumina HiSeq 2000 was the platform used for TCR repertoire sequencing. In the original analysis: TRBV/TRBJ rearrangement plots, CDR3 size and DJ length profiles, and Simpson's diversity index were used to evaluate the repertoires. The immunodominant clone was defined as the most abundant DNA sequence in deep sequencing data. CDR3 amino acid sequences were checked for sharing across subjects and were also compared against the VDJdb database and published repertoires. TCRdb reworked the public reads: Q25 trimming with fastp, MiXCR clone assembly, productive beta chains retained. Identical CDR3 proteins give one entry, which carries the most common genes and DNA. TCRdb assigned the V and J calls; the authors' analysis was not used. The sample data list under 500,000 distinct CDR3 sequences, and around 33% of these were observed just once. Around 0.82% of the sample is held by the ten biggest clonotypes.

Expansion of CD8+CD57+ cells had been shown by flow cytometry in the patients chosen for sequencing. All patients had severe acquired aplastic anemia diagnosed by International Study of Aplastic Anemia and Agranulocytosis and Camitta criteria. No patient had received any therapy when blood was sampled. In the study, sorted CD4+ and CD8+ blood T cells from patients with severe aplastic anemia and from healthy subjects underwent deep sequencing of TCR repertoires. In the USA, patient enrollment took place under clinicaltrials.gov protocols 00001620, 01623167, 00001397, 00071045, 00081523 and 00961064. Ficoll-Paque density gradient centrifugation was used to isolate peripheral blood mononuclear cells. Before DNA extraction, CD4+ and CD8+ T cells were sorted by FACS or by magnetic beads.

The sample was sorted CD4+, CD8+, or CD8+CD57+ T cells (not recorded which) from PBMCs. The sequence is built from TRBV7-9 and TRBJ1-2, with 7 junctional bases fitting TRBD1. This receptor was identified in a human donor with aplastic anemia. The encoded CDR3 is CASSPETGYYGYTF. The DNA sequence is given as TGTGCCAGCAGCCCAGAGACAGGGTACTATGGCTACACCTTC. When the CDR3 is completed using the reference TRBV7-9 and TRBJ1-2 genes on either side, the full variable domain is DTGVSQNPRHKITKRGQNVTFRCDPISEHNRLYWYRQTLGQGPEFLTYFQNEAQLEKSRLLSDRFSAERPKGSFSTLEIQRTEQGDSAMYLCASSPETGYYGYTFGSGTRLTVV.